This T cell receptor (beta chain) emerged from a study of cytomegalovirus exposure and HLA in healthy donors. Amplification used 60 Vbeta primers and 13 Jbeta primers. Sequencing used immunoSEQ multiplex PCR; TCRdb keeps in-frame clones, though not all of them. The table lists 150,000 to 200,000 clones, around 79% of them singletons. Study conclusions and caveats: Reports described diagnosis of cytomegalovirus status by the classifier as highly specific and sensitive.

As to this clone: Antigen unknown.

Trimming shortened V by 4 bases and J by 0 bases, and 7 bases separated the two germline ends. This CDR3 has 14 amino acids. The germline V gene encodes CDR1 SGHTA and CDR2 FQGNSA. The source is a middle-aged woman in good health and CMV-seropositive. Sequenced input: PBMCs. The chain carries TRBV7-2 and TRBJ1-3; D uncertain. The chain's CDR3 is CASSSLYSGNTIYF. CDR3 nucleotides: TGTGCCAGCAGCTCGCTATACTCTGGAAACACCATATATTTT.